Shown below are 32 T cell receptor beta chains from a single sample sequenced in a study of T cells after yellow fever vaccination. MiXCR, applied by TCRdb to the 5' RACE reads, yields one record per CDR3 protein. The profile shows nearly 550,000 distinct CDR3 sequences, about 19% of them singletons. The material was PBMCs, obtained 15 days after the yellow fever booster vaccination. The receptors derive from a man younger than 40 who received the YFV17D yellow fever vaccine.

A few counts support this clonotype. The rearrangement joins TRBV3-1 to TRBJ1-1, with no clear D. Germline lookup yields CDR1 LGHDT and CDR2 YNNKEL (reference sequence). This CDR3 contains 13 residues. V was trimmed by 8 bases and J by 1 base, leaving 11 bases between them. In DNA, the CDR3 is TGTGCCAGCGGTCGAGAAACGAACACTGAAGCTTTCTTT. This gives the protein CASGRETNTEAFF.

This clonotype has only a few counts. CDR3 sequence (DNA): TGTGCCAGCAGTCACGGGACCCTCAAGGACGAGCAGTACTTC. Amino acids: CASSHGTLKDEQYF. This rearrangement joins TRBV28 to TRBJ2-7; D is possibly TRBD1 or TRBD2 (5 bases each). Germline CDR1 MDHEN, CDR2 SYDVKM. This CDR3 is 14 amino acids long. The germline V and J ends were trimmed by 5 bases and 5 bases, with 16 bases remaining between them.

This clonotype was picked up a small number of times. The V gene is TRBV6-5, the J gene TRBJ2-1; TRBD2 agrees at 7 bases. This CDR3 comprises 16 residues. Germline CDR1 and CDR2: MNHEY and SVGAGI. Trimming cost V 0 bases and J 5 bases; bases outside gene matches: 7. The CDR3 region has the DNA TGTGCCAGCAGTTACTCAGCGGGAAGTAGGAACAATGAGCAGTTCTTC. It codes for CASSYSAGSRNNEQFF.

This clonotype has only a few counts. The V and J genes are TRBV5-1 and TRBJ2-5, with D perhaps given as TRBD1 or TRBD2 (5 bases each). This CDR3 comprises 14 residues. Deletions cut 7 bases from V and 4 bases from J, with 17 bases between. Germline V gives CDR1 SGHRS, CDR2 YFSETQ. CDR3 sequence (DNA): TGCGCCAGCGGAACCGGGACCGCGGGAGAGACCCAGTACTTC. Translation gives CASGTGTAGETQYF. Full variable domain (remainder filled in from reference TRBV5-1 and TRBJ2-5): KAGVTQTPRYLIKTRGQQVTLSCSPISGHRSVSWYQQTPGQGLQFLFEYFSETQRNKGNFPGRFSGRQFSNSRSEMNVSTLELGDSALYLCASGTGTAGETQYFGPGTRLLVL.

This clonotype was detected a few times. The chain couples TRBV11-2 to TRBJ2-4; D call uncertain. V lost 7 bases to trimming and J lost 3 bases, with 13 bases between them. Germline V lookup: CDR1 SGHAT, CDR2 FQNNGV. The CDR3 runs 14 residues. The CDR3 reads CASTERDVKNIQYF. The CDR3 coding sequence is TGTGCCAGCACCGAGAGAGATGTCAAAAACATTCAGTACTTC. Using reference TRBV11-2 and TRBJ2-4 for the parts outside the CDR3, the full variable domain is EAGVAQSPRYKIIEKRQSVAFWCNPISGHATLYWYQQILGQGPKLLIQFQNNGVVDDSQLPKDRFSAERLKGVDSTLKIQPAKLEDSAVYLCASTERDVKNIQYFGAGTRLSVL.

The V and J genes are TRBV11-3 and TRBJ2-2; perhaps TRBD2 as D (5 bases). V lost 5 bases and J 6 bases, leaving 10 bases between the germline ends. Germline CDR1 reads SGHNT; CDR2 reads YENEEA. There are 13 residues in the CDR3. The CDR3 region is CASSRGIAGELFF. The CDR3 DNA is TGTGCCAGCAGCCGAGGGATCGCCGGGGAGCTGTTTTTT. The entire variable domain, with the rest obtained from reference TRBV11-3 and TRBJ2-2, is as follows: EAGVVQSPRYKIIEKKQPVAFWCNPISGHNTLYWYLQNLGQGPELLIRYENEEAVDDSQLPKDRFSAERLKGVDSTLKIQPAELGDSAVYLCASSRGIAGELFFGEGSRLTVL.

The chain recombines TRBV7-8 with TRBJ2-7; weak D call: TRBD1 (6 bases). Germline assignment: CDR1 SGHVS and CDR2 FQNEAQ. The CDR3 loop spans 13 amino acids. Trimming cost V 6 bases and J 3 bases, with 12 bases left between them. CDR3 in amino acids: CASSPGEVYEQYF. The CDR3 coding sequence is TGTGCCAGCAGTCCAGGGGAAGTCTACGAGCAGTACTTC.

The chain uses TRBV9 and TRBJ2-1; D might be TRBD2 (5 bases). This CDR3 comprises 15 residues. Germline loops: CDR1 SGDLS, CDR2 YYNGEE. Trimming cost V 0 bases and J 4 bases, with 11 bases left between them. The CDR3 DNA is TGTGCCAGCAGCGTAGCTAGCCGCGAGTACAATGAGCAGTTCTTC. This gives the protein CASSVASREYNEQFF.

As DNA, the CDR3 is TGTGCCAGCTTAGCGGGATATAACTACGAGCAGTACTTC. Encoded protein: CASLAGYNYEQYF. The V gene is TRBV12-3 or TRBV12-4, the J gene TRBJ2-7, with 8 bases fitting TRBD2. Unmatched junction bases numbered 6, after V lost 8 bases and J lost 3 bases. This CDR3 contains 13 residues.

This clonotype has more than one count but fewer than ten. V and J are TRBV10-3 and TRBJ2-3; tentatively, D is TRBD1 (5 bases). The CDR3 sequence is 12 residues long. CDR1 is ENHRY, CDR2 SYGVKD, per germline. Trimming pared 5 bases from V and 7 bases from J, leaving 10 bases between. The DNA for the CDR3 is TGTGCCATCAGTCCTGACAGAAATACGCAGTATTTT. It yields the protein CAISPDRNTQYF.

This clonotype was recorded a few times. This chain connects TRBV18 to TRBJ2-5; D call uncertain. V was trimmed by 3 bases and J by 5 bases, leaving 13 bases between them. CDR1 and CDR2 (germline): KGHSH, LQKENI. CDR3 length: 14 amino acids. The CDR3 loop is CASSPRLGRETQYF. CDR3 nucleotide sequence: TGTGCCAGCTCACCGAGACTCGGCAGGGAGACCCAGTACTTC.

The chain carries TRBV10-2 and TRBJ2-5; the D call may be TRBD1 or TRBD2 (5 bases each). Germline CDR1 and CDR2: WSHSY and SAAADI. Trimming pared 3 bases from V and 5 bases from J, leaving 7 bases between. The CDR3 runs to 12 residues. The CDR3 loop is CASSDWGETQYF. The CDR3 DNA sequence: TGCGCCAGCAGTGACTGGGGGGAGACCCAGTACTTC.

This sequence joins TRBV11-2 and TRBJ1-1; no reliable D call. CDR1 and CDR2 (germline): SGHAT, FQNNGV. CDR3 size: 13 residues. The germline V and J ends were trimmed by 3 bases and 11 bases, with 16 bases remaining between them. CDR3 sequence: CASSLGSQLNAFF. In nucleotides, the CDR3 is TGTGCCAGCAGCTTGGGGTCTCAGTTGAATGCTTTCTTT.

The V call is TRBV5-6, the J call TRBJ1-1; 7 bases map to TRBD1. V dropped 4 bases and J dropped 0; count of bases not matched to a gene: 6. Germline V lookup: CDR1 SGHDT, CDR2 YYEEEE. The CDR3 runs 15 residues. The DNA for the CDR3 is TGTGCCAGCAGCGGAAAGACAGGGATGAACACTGAAGCTTTCTTT. Residues: CASSGKTGMNTEAFF.

V is TRBV2 and J is TRBJ2-1; possibly TRBD1 or TRBD2 for D (5 bases each). Germline lookup yields CDR1 SNHLY and CDR2 FYNNEI. Trimming stripped 7 bases from V and 9 bases from J, with 13 bases between. The length of the CDR3 is 12 residues. CDR3 amino acids: CASTLGGIEQFF. The CDR3 bases are TGTGCCAGCACGCTTGGGGGTATTGAGCAGTTCTTC.

The chain couples TRBV5-1 to TRBJ2-7; 8 bases align to TRBD2. The CDR3 extends over 15 amino acids. V dropped 3 bases and J dropped 2; count of bases not matched to a gene: 7. The germline gives CDR1 SGHRS, CDR2 YFSETQ. CDR3 amino acids: CASSSLAGYTYEQYF. The DNA for the CDR3 is TGCGCCAGCAGCTCTCTAGCGGGTTACACCTACGAGCAGTACTTC.

The V gene is TRBV20-1, the J gene TRBJ1-6, with TRBD1 matching over 7 bases. There are 15 residues in the CDR3. The germline V gene encodes CDR1 DFQATT and CDR2 SNEGSKA (reference sequence). V lost 3 bases to trimming and J lost 8 bases; unmatched junction nucleotides: 10. The CDR3 loop reads CSARRDSNRDSPLHF. The CDR3 nucleotides read TGCAGTGCTAGGAGGGACAGCAATAGGGATTCACCCCTCCACTTT.

The chain uses TRBV28 and TRBJ1-6; D possibly corresponds to TRBD1 (5 bases). Germline lookup yields CDR1 MDHEN and CDR2 SYDVKM. V lost 2 bases and J lost 4, with 15 bases in between. The CDR3 consists of 17 residues. CDR3 nucleotide sequence: TGTGCCAGCAGTTTAGTCGTTAGGGGCGATTATAATTCACCCCTCCACTTT. This codes for CASSLVVRGDYNSPLHF.

The table lists this clonotype with a few counts. This chain links TRBV7-8 with TRBJ2-1; TRBD2 matches at 11 bases. The V gene end was trimmed by 5 bases and the J gene end by 6 bases; junction bases not matched to a gene: 6. Per the germline V gene, CDR1 is SGHVS and CDR2 is FQNEAQ. CDR3 length equals 15 residues. The CDR3 DNA is TGTGCCAGCAGCCCGACTAGCGGGATGGGCAATGAGCAGTTCTTC. Translation gives CASSPTSGMGNEQFF.

This clonotype appeared a few times. This chain's CDR3 is CASSFGQGERTQYF. CDR3 DNA sequence: TGTGCCAGCAGTTTTGGACAGGGAGAAAGGACCCAGTACTTC. The V gene is TRBV27, the J gene TRBJ2-5; 8 positions match TRBD1. Per germline, CDR1 MNHEY and CDR2 SMNVEV (reference sequence). Unmatched junction bases numbered 7, after V lost 3 bases and J lost 7 bases. This CDR3 has 14 amino acids.

This clonotype was seen a handful of times. The chain employs TRBV6-1 and TRBJ2-7; the D gene is possibly TRBD2 (7 bases). The V and J ends lost 8 bases and 3 bases respectively, with 17 bases between them. This CDR3 is 14 amino acids long. Germline V gene data show CDR1 as MNHNS and CDR2 as SASEGT. DNA for the CDR3: TGTGCCAGCGGGAGGGGGACTCAACGCTACGAGCAGTACTTC. The encoded protein is CASGRGTQRYEQYF.

The genes are TRBV6-4 and TRBJ2-1; 10 positions agree with TRBD2. Trimming took 8 bases from V and 4 from J; bases not matched to a gene: 8. CDR3 length: 15 amino acids. Germline loops: CDR1 MRHNA, CDR2 SNTAGT. The CDR3 DNA is TGTGCCAGCCGACCCCTAGCGGGAGATTACAATGAGCAGTTCTTC. Amino acid sequence: CASRPLAGDYNEQFF.

The genes are TRBV7-2 and TRBJ2-3; the D is unclear. This CDR3 region has 16 residues. The germline V gene encodes CDR1 SGHTA and CDR2 FQGNSA. Trimming took off 4 bases at V and 3 bases at J, with 17 bases between the two ends. The CDR3 DNA reads TGTGCCAGCAGCTCAGCCGCCTGGCGGCGAACAGATACGCAGTATTTT. Its protein is CASSSAAWRRTDTQYF.

This clonotype was counted between two and nine times. This CDR3 is CASSTGFEQYF. The CDR3 region has the DNA TGTGCCAGCAGTACAGGGTTCGAGCAGTACTTC. The chain uses TRBV12-3 or TRBV12-4 and TRBJ2-7; tentative D call: TRBD1 (6 bases). The CDR3 is made up of 11 amino acids. V was trimmed by 5 bases and J by 6 bases, leaving 8 bases between them.

The chain is built from TRBV6-4 and TRBJ2-2; possible D gene TRBD2, 6 bases. V lost 7 bases to trimming and J lost 3 bases, with 12 bases between them. CDR1 and CDR2 (germline): MRHNA, SNTAGT. This CDR3 is built from 14 residues. The CDR3: CASTREPHTGELFF. As DNA, the CDR3 is TGTGCCAGCACCCGGGAGCCCCACACCGGGGAGCTGTTTTTT.

This clonotype was observed a handful of times. The chain is built from TRBV5-6 and TRBJ2-7; 9 bases are shared with TRBD1. Germline CDR1 reads SGHDT; CDR2 reads YYEEEE. The CDR3 spans 14 residues. V shed 1 base and J 4 bases; nucleotides not matched to a gene: 3. The CDR3 loop is CASSLIGTGYEQYF. In nucleotides, the CDR3 is TGTGCCAGCAGCTTGATAGGGACAGGGTACGAGCAGTACTTC.

The sample holds a few counts of this clonotype. This chain joins TRBV11-2 and TRBJ2-7; TRBD2 aligns across 9 bases. Germline trimming cut 7 bases from V and 2 bases from J; bases unmatched to any gene: 15. The length of the CDR3 is 17 residues. In germline, CDR1 is SGHAT, CDR2 FQNNGV. The CDR3 sequence: CASKKREAGGPPYEQYF. CDR3 nucleotide sequence: TGTGCCAGCAAAAAGAGGGAGGCGGGAGGGCCTCCCTACGAGCAGTACTTC.

This clonotype was detected a few times. The chain carries TRBV7-2 and TRBJ1-2; D possibly corresponds to TRBD1 (5 bases). Germline V gene data show CDR1 as SGHTA and CDR2 as FQGNSA. The CDR3 contains 15 residues. V gave up 1 base and J gave up 7 bases, with 16 bases separating them. Here the CDR3 DNA reads TGTGCCAGCAGCTTAGTGGAGGGGACGAAGGGTGGCTACACCTTC. Protein: CASSLVEGTKGGYTF.

This clonotype has more than one count but fewer than ten. This chain connects TRBV29-1 to TRBJ2-7; 7 bases line up with TRBD1. The CDR3 has 12 residues. Unmatched junction bases numbered 4, after V lost 7 bases and J lost 1 base. The germline V gene has CDR1 SQVTM and CDR2 ANQGSEA. CDR3: CSAGQRSYEQYF. CDR3 bases: TGCAGCGCGGGACAGCGATCCTACGAGCAGTACTTC.

The rearrangement uses TRBV7-9 and TRBJ1-6; 9 bases fit TRBD1. The trim removed 5 bases at V and 5 bases at J, leaving 4 bases unmatched. CDR3 length equals 15 residues. CDR1 and CDR2 from the germline V gene are SEHNR and FQNEAQ (reference sequence). Here the CDR3 DNA reads TGTGCCAGCAGCATCGGGACAGGGCATAATTCACCCCTCCACTTT. Its translation is CASSIGTGHNSPLHF.

This clonotype occurred a few times. This sequence joins TRBV11-2 and TRBJ2-7; 11 bases are shared with TRBD2. The V gene's germline CDR1 is SGHAT and CDR2 FQNNGV. The CDR3 loop spans 15 amino acids. V trimming: 0 bases; J trimming: 2 bases; junction bases outside the gene matches: 0. The CDR3 protein is CASSLETSGAYEQYF. The CDR3 region has the DNA TGTGCCAGCAGCTTAGAGACTAGCGGGGCCTACGAGCAGTACTTC.

The CDR3 sequence: CASSVRGSRNEQFF. The CDR3 coding sequence is TGTGCCAGCAGTGTGCGGGGGTCAAGGAATGAGCAGTTCTTC. The chain is built from TRBV6-1 and TRBJ2-1; 7 bases map to TRBD2. The CDR3 contains 14 residues. CDR1 is MNHNS and CDR2 is SASEGT in the germline V gene. V was clipped by 4 bases and J by 7 bases; unmatched bases: 7.